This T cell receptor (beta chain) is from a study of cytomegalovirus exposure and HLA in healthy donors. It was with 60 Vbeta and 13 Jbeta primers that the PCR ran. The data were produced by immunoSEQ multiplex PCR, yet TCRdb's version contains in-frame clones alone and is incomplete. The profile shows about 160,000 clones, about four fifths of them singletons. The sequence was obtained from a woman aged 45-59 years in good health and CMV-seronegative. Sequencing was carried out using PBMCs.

As DNA, the CDR3 is TGTGCCAGCAGCCCGCGGCGACAGGGAAATGGCTACACCTTC. Encoded protein: CASSPRRQGNGYTF. V usage is TRBV7-2 and J usage is TRBJ1-2; 7 nucleotides match TRBD1. From germline, CDR1 is SGHTA and CDR2 FQGNSA. Trimming cost V 5 bases and J 6 bases; bases outside gene matches: 9. This CDR3 spans 14 amino acids.